The rows below give T cell receptor beta chains drawn from one sample of a study of T cells in Graves' hyperthyroidism and ophthalmopathy. TCRdb re-called the multiplex PCR reads with MiXCR, one entry per CDR3 protein. The sample has under 450,000 distinct CDR3 sequences, around a sixth seen once. The specimen was blood. Source of these receptors: a woman between 18 and 30 years old with Graves' hyperthyroidism. CDR3s include the opening cysteine and the closing phenylalanine or tryptophan. D genes are given only for firm matches. Expanded clones get a size class; other rows say once, few or many, or leave the size out.

CDR3: CASSSPAREQYF; DNA: TGTGCCAGCAGTTCCCCCGCCCGCGAGCAGTACTTC; V: TRBV27; size: many; J: TRBJ2-7; D: .
CDR3: CSAREGTGPYEQYF; DNA: TGCAGTGCTAGAGAGGGGACCGGACCCTACGAGCAGTACTTC; V: TRBV20-1; size: many; J: TRBJ2-7; D: .
CDR3: CASSFSAALIYRDYGYTF; DNA: TGTGCCAGCAGCTTTTCCGCCGCTTTAATCTACAGGGACTATGGCTACACCTTC; V: TRBV11-3; size: many; J: TRBJ1-2; D: .
CDR3: CSARLADNEQFF; DNA: TGCAGTGCTAGACTAGCGGACAATGAGCAGTTCTTC; V: TRBV20-1; size: many; J: TRBJ2-1; D: TRBD2
CDR3: CASSWNSPGLAGGAGNEQFF; DNA: TGTGCCAGCAGCTGGAACTCACCGGGACTAGCGGGGGGTGCCGGGAATGAGCAGTTCTTC; V: TRBV11-1; size: many; J: TRBJ2-1; D: TRBD2
CDR3: CASSKGGPTNYGYTF; DNA: TGTGCCAGCAGCAAAGGGGGCCCCACTAACTATGGCTACACCTTC; V: TRBV7-9; size: few; J: TRBJ1-2; D: TRBD1
CDR3: CASSFRGRDYGYTF; DNA: TGTGCCAGCAGCTTCAGGGGGCGAGACTATGGCTACACCTTC; V: TRBV6-1; size: many; J: TRBJ1-2; D: TRBD1
CDR3: CASSEGKRGRSTDTQYF; DNA: TGTGCCAGCAGTGAAGGGAAGCGGGGGAGGAGCACAGATACGCAGTATTTT; V: TRBV6-1; size: many; J: TRBJ2-3; D: TRBD2
CDR3: CASSDRTGNTEAFF; DNA: TGTGCCAGCAGTGATCGGACAGGGAACACTGAAGCTTTCTTT; V: TRBV2; size: many; J: TRBJ1-1; D: TRBD1
CDR3: CASGLVTGRQETQYF; DNA: TGTGCTAGTGGTTTGGTTACCGGCAGACAAGAGACCCAGTACTTC; V: TRBV12-5; size: many; J: TRBJ2-5; D: .
CDR3: CASSPAALTGGEQFF; DNA: TGCGCCAGCAGCCCCGCCGCTCTGACAGGGGGGGAGCAGTTCTTC; V: TRBV4-1; size: .; J: TRBJ2-1; D: TRBD1
CDR3: CASSLRGRDRLYEKLFF; DNA: TGTGCCAGCAGTTTACGGGGCAGGGATAGGCTCTATGAAAAACTGTTTTTT; V: TRBV28; size: .; J: TRBJ1-4; D: .
CDR3: CASSPRQGPAGNTIYF; DNA: TGTGCCAGCAGCCCCCGACAGGGACCCGCTGGAAACACCATATATTTT; V: TRBV5-1; size: .; J: TRBJ1-3; D: TRBD1
CDR3: CASSSGLAAYYEQYF; DNA: TGTGCCAGCAGTTCGGGACTAGCCGCGTACTACGAGCAGTACTTC; V: TRBV12-3/TRBV12-4; size: few; J: TRBJ2-7; D: TRBD2
CDR3: CASSDRTGIQETQYF; DNA: TGTGCCAGCAGTGACCGGACAGGGATACAAGAGACCCAGTACTTC; V: TRBV25-1; size: .; J: TRBJ2-5; D: TRBD1
CDR3: CASSVRGRGLTGATGEQYF; DNA: TGTGCCAGCAGTGTTCGGGGCAGGGGGCTAACTGGGGCTACGGGCGAGCAGTACTTC; V: TRBV6-1; size: many; J: TRBJ2-7; D: TRBD1
CDR3: CASSQTPGPDYEQYF; DNA: TGCGCCAGCAGCCAAACCCCTGGGCCGGACTACGAGCAGTACTTC; V: TRBV4-1; size: .; J: TRBJ2-7; D: .
CDR3: CSATGGREETQYF; DNA: TGCAGTGCTACGGGGGGGAGAGAAGAGACCCAGTACTTC; V: TRBV20-1; size: .; J: TRBJ2-5; D: TRBD2
CDR3: CASSLSLSEQYF; DNA: TGTGCCAGCAGTTTATCTTTGTCGGAGCAGTACTTC; V: TRBV28; size: many; J: TRBJ2-7; D: .
CDR3: CASSQGGTYNEQFF; DNA: TGTGCCAGCAGCCAAGGGGGGACCTACAATGAGCAGTTCTTC; V: TRBV4-2; size: .; J: TRBJ2-1; D: .
CDR3: CASRETAEETQYF; DNA: TGCGCCAGCAGAGAGACGGCCGAAGAGACCCAGTACTTC; V: TRBV10-1; size: .; J: TRBJ2-5; D: .
CDR3: CASSQETSAHQYF; DNA: TGCGCCAGCAGCCAAGAAACTAGCGCCCACCAGTACTTC; V: TRBV4-1; size: .; J: TRBJ2-5; D: TRBD2
CDR3: CASSSTRPRAETQYF; DNA: TGTGCCAGCAGCTCGACTAGACCCCGGGCAGAGACCCAGTACTTC; V: TRBV7-9; size: .; J: TRBJ2-5; D: .
CDR3: CASSWDRGQNSPLHF; DNA: TGTGCCAGCAGTTGGGACAGGGGACAGAATTCACCCCTCCACTTT; V: TRBV2; size: many; J: TRBJ1-6; D: TRBD1
CDR3: CASNDFSGTEQYF; DNA: TGTGCCAGCAACGACTTCTCCGGGACCGAGCAGTACTTC; V: TRBV11-3; size: many; J: TRBJ2-7; D: .
CDR3: CASTPGGYYGYTF; DNA: TGTGCCAGCACCCCGGGGGGGTACTATGGCTACACCTTC; V: TRBV27; size: many; J: TRBJ1-2; D: .
CDR3: CASSLRQSNYGYTF; DNA: TGTGCCAGCAGTTTAAGACAGTCAAACTATGGCTACACCTTC; V: TRBV12-3/TRBV12-4; size: many; J: TRBJ1-2; D: .
CDR3: CASSLGGTGDGYTF; DNA: TGTGCCAGCAGCTTAGGAGGGACAGGGGATGGCTACACCTTC; V: TRBV7-9; size: many; J: TRBJ1-2; D: TRBD1
CDR3: CSASSGGRSTEAFF; DNA: TGCAGTGCTAGTTCCGGGGGGCGAAGCACTGAAGCTTTCTTT; V: TRBV20-1; size: .; J: TRBJ1-1; D: .
CDR3: CASSQDRNQPQHF; DNA: TGTGCCAGCAGCCAAGATCGTAATCAGCCCCAGCATTTT; V: TRBV3-1; size: many; J: TRBJ1-5; D: .
CDR3: CAISEGEGSSYEQYF; DNA: TGTGCCATCAGTGAGGGGGAGGGGAGCTCCTACGAGCAGTACTTC; V: TRBV10-3; size: few; J: TRBJ2-7; D: TRBD2
CDR3: CSARGQGRAEQYF; DNA: TGCAGTGCTAGAGGACAGGGCCGTGCCGAGCAGTACTTC; V: TRBV20-1; size: many; J: TRBJ2-7; D: TRBD1
CDR3: CASSPVGDYGYTF; DNA: TGCGCCAGCAGCCCGGTCGGGGACTATGGCTACACCTTC; V: TRBV5-1; size: many; J: TRBJ1-2; D: .
CDR3: CASSKETSGSLGGTQYF; DNA: TGTGCCAGCAGTAAAGAGACTAGCGGGAGTTTAGGTGGGACCCAGTACTTC; V: TRBV6-1; size: .; J: TRBJ2-5; D: TRBD2
CDR3: CAISDFGDNQPQHF; DNA: TGTGCCATCAGTGATTTCGGTGACAATCAGCCCCAGCATTTT; V: TRBV10-3; size: few; J: TRBJ1-5; D: .
CDR3: CASSEDKPLHF; DNA: TGTGCCAGCAGCGAGGACAAACCCCTCCACTTT; V: TRBV2; size: many; J: TRBJ1-6; D: .
CDR3: CASSFRRSADTQYF; DNA: TGTGCCAGCAGCTTCAGGAGGAGTGCAGATACGCAGTATTTT; V: TRBV7-8; size: .; J: TRBJ2-3; D: .
CDR3: CASSMSESVIEQFF; DNA: TGTGCCAGTAGTATGTCAGAGAGCGTGATTGAGCAGTTCTTC; V: TRBV19; size: few; J: TRBJ2-1; D: .
CDR3: CSARDPSGLNTEAFF; DNA: TGCAGTGCTAGAGATCCTAGTGGGTTGAACACTGAAGCTTTCTTT; V: TRBV20-1; size: many; J: TRBJ1-1; D: .
CDR3: CAIRGGEYQPQHF; DNA: TGTGCCATCAGGGGCGGGGAATATCAGCCCCAGCATTTT; V: TRBV10-3; size: many; J: TRBJ1-5; D: .
CDR3: CSAEDGQSPTHEQYF; DNA: TGCAGTGCAGAAGATGGACAGAGTCCTACCCACGAGCAGTACTTC; V: TRBV20-1; size: many; J: TRBJ2-7; D: .